This record looks at one T cell receptor beta chain sequence and its context. What it binds is not known. Breast cancer patients provided tissue from their axillary draining lymph nodes. The data were taken from a study of breast tumors, draining lymph nodes, adjacent tissues. Study-level findings and limits: Most tumor T cells seemingly derive from lymph node, then expand in tumor. Tumor T cell lymph node origin was a supported hypothesis, not proven. Tumor and nontumor repertoires were significantly more similar in luminal-like than in basal-like breast cancer.

MiXCR, run by TCRdb on the multiplex PCR reads, gives a single entry per CDR3 protein. Among roughly 260,000 distinct CDR3 sequences listed, over 30% were seen once. Trimming removed 5 bases at V and 4 bases at J, with 23 bases between. The CDR3 extends over 17 amino acids. Germline-derived CDR1 and CDR2 are SEHNR and FQNEAQ (reference sequence). The V call is TRBV7-9, the J call TRBJ1-2, with a weak D call TRBD1 (6 bases). The receptor was derived from a female donor with breast cancer. Some clones in this sample may be carry-over from other donors' samples. The sample was axillary lymph node tissue. The CDR3 loop reads CASSGPPGHSFVYGYTF. CDR3 DNA: TGTGCCAGCAGCGGTCCCCCGGGACACAGTTTCGTCTATGGCTACACCTTC.